This TCR beta chain was sequenced for a study of identical twins. Each CDR3 protein gets one entry after TCRdb re-called the 5' RACE reads with MiXCR. Of some 660,000 distinct CDR3 sequences listed, 8.5% to 9% are singletons. Regarding the study as a whole: Insertions ran lower in abundant cord blood beta clonotypes, though not in memory repertoires.

The CDR3 runs 16 residues. The V gene's germline CDR1 is SGDLS and CDR2 YYNGEE. The V end was cut by 0 bases, the J end by 3 bases, with 10 bases between. As to this clonotype: Its antigen is not identified.

These data were likewise used in another study, on yellow fever vaccine responses in identical twins.

Source material: PBMCs. The chain joins TRBV9 to TRBJ2-6, with D perhaps matching TRBD1 or TRBD2 (6 bases each). The receptor comes from a woman aged 18-35 years in good health. CDR3 in amino acids: CASSVGGAGGANVLTF. The CDR3 DNA sequence: TGTGCCAGCAGCGTAGGGGGGGCCGGTGGGGCCAACGTCCTGACTTTC. Full variable domain (outside the CDR3, taken from reference TRBV9 and TRBJ2-6): DSGVTQTPKHLITATGQRVTLRCSPRSGDLSVYWYQQSLDQGLQFLIQYYNGEERAKGNILERFSAQQFPDLHSELNLSSLELGDSALYFCASSVGGAGGANVLTFGAGSRLTVL.